A selection of T cell receptor beta chains follows, all from one sample in a study of blood T cell repertoires in COVID-19. Some clones are missing from TCRdb's copy, which holds only in-frame ones; the method was immunoSEQ multiplex PCR. The sample has approximately 230,000 clones, approximately 84% seen once. Specimen: PBMCs or T cells enriched from blood (not recorded which). The receptors here all came from a man between 35 and 55 years old who had recovered from COVID-19. Each CDR3 is given with its conserved first and last residue. Fields, in order: D gene, J gene, V gene, clone size, CDR3 length, CDR3 protein, CDR3 DNA. A D gene is named only where the DNA matches it firmly. Expanded clones are given a class, and other clones once, few, many or no size at all.

TRBD1	TRBJ1-3	TRBV7-8	once	16	CASSTQTGIAGNTIYF	TGTGCCAGCAGCACGCAGACAGGGATCGCTGGAAACACCATATATTTT
TRBD1	TRBJ1-6	TRBV5-5	-	15	CASTSTGTANSPLHF	TGTGCCAGCACCTCAACCGGGACAGCAAATTCACCCCTCCACTTT
-	TRBJ1-6	TRBV5-8	-	15	CASSLENLQNSPLHF	TGTGCCAGCAGCTTAGAGAATCTTCAAAATTCACCCCTCCACTTT
-	TRBJ2-7	TRBV19	-	9	CVKPYEQYF	TGTGTTAAGCCCTACGAGCAGTACTTC
-	TRBJ1-1	TRBV11-1	-	13	CASSANQRTEAFF	TGTGCCAGCAGCGCCAATCAGAGGACTGAAGCTTTCTTT
TRBD2	TRBJ2-3	TRBV2	-	15	CASSGERGGTDTQYF	TGTGCCAGCAGTGGGGAGCGGGGTGGCACAGATACGCAGTATTTT
-	TRBJ1-2	TRBV12-3/TRBV12-4	-	12	CASSTYREGYTF	TGTGCCAGCAGTACATACAGGGAAGGCTACACCTTC
-	TRBJ1-1	TRBV4-2	-	15	CASSQVGHQDTEAFF	TGTGCCAGCAGCCAAGTGGGGCACCAGGACACTGAAGCTTTCTTT
-	TRBJ1-1	TRBV27	-	13	CASSLYWGAEAFF	TGTGCCAGCAGTTTATACTGGGGCGCTGAAGCTTTCTTT
-	TRBJ1-2	TRBV7-3	-	15	CASSPTETLVYGYTF	TGTGCCAGCAGCCCCACGGAGACGCTTGTCTATGGCTACACCTTC
TRBD1	TRBJ1-6	TRBV13	-	16	CASREAGGRYNSPLHF	TGTGCCAGCAGGGAGGCAGGGGGACGCTATAATTCACCCCTCCACTTT
TRBD2	TRBJ2-3	TRBV19	-	14	CASRNLAGADTQYF	TGTGCCAGTAGAAATTTAGCGGGGGCAGATACGCAGTATTTT